This T cell receptor (beta chain) originates from a study of T cell repertoires in cytomegalovirus infection. As for this clonotype: Its specificity is not known.

TCRdb re-derived calls from the reads in MiXCR, one entry per CDR3 protein. The table shows around 540,000 distinct CDR3 sequences, with around a third occurring only once. The source of this sequence is a human donor in good health (CMV status not recorded). Some clones in this sample may be carry-over from other donors' samples. The material was cultured PBMCs, obtained from culture after CMV antigen stimulation.

As DNA, the CDR3 is TGTGCCACCTGGACAGGGGATAAAGAGACCCAGTACTTC. It specifies CATWTGDKETQYF. The chain recombines TRBV10-3 with TRBJ2-5; TRBD1 agrees at 9 bases. CDR1 is ENHRY, CDR2 SYGVKD, per germline. Trimming took 10 bases from V and 3 from J; bases not matched to a gene: 6. The CDR3 covers 13 residues.